The 2 T cell receptor beta chains below come from one sample, sequenced in a study of T cell repertoires in cytomegalovirus infection. Each CDR3 protein gets one entry after TCRdb re-called the reads with MiXCR. The table shows about 920,000 distinct CDR3 sequences, with roughly 30% occurring only once. For these TCRs, the target antigens are not known. The input for sequencing was cultured CD8+ T cells from PBMCs, taken from culture after CMV antigen stimulation. All receptors derive from a human donor in good health (CMV status not recorded). Some clones in this sample may be carry-over from other donors' samples.

J is TRBJ2-3 and V is TRBV6-1; 8 bases are shared with TRBD1. CDR1 and CDR2 (germline): MNHNS, SASEGT. The V and J ends lost 5 bases and 2 bases, in that order; junction bases with no gene match: 12. The CDR3 covers 17 residues. The CDR3 DNA reads as TGTGCCAGCAGTATGGCCCCAGACAGGGGACCCACAGATACGCAGTATTTT. As protein: CASSMAPDRGPTDTQYF.

This clonotype was seen only a few times. In nucleotides, the CDR3 is TGTGCCATCAGTGAAGGGACAGGGGGCATTTCAGATACGCAGTATTTT. It specifies CAISEGTGGISDTQYF. The gene calls are TRBV10-3 and TRBJ2-3, with TRBD1 matching 12 bases. Germline V gives CDR1 ENHRY, CDR2 SYGVKD. This CDR3 spans 16 amino acids. The trim removed 3 bases at V and 4 bases at J, leaving 5 bases unmatched.